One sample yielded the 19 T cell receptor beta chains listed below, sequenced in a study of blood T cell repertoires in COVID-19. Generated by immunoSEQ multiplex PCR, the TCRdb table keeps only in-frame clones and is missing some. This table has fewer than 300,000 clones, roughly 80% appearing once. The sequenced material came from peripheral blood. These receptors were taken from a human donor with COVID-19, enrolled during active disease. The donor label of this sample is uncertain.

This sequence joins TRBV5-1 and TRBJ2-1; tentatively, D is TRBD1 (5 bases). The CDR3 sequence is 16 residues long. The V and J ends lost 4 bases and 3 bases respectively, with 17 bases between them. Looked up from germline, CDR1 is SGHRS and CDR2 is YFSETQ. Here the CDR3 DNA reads TGCGCCAGCAGCCTGCAGGGTCCCACTTTCTACAATGAGCAGTTCTTC. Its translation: CASSLQGPTFYNEQFF.

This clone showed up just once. The CDR3 sequence is CASSANRGPGEKLFF. The DNA for the CDR3 is TGTGCCAGCAGCGCTAACAGGGGGCCTGGTGAAAAACTGTTTTTT. The chain joins TRBV28 to TRBJ1-4; 9 positions match TRBD1. Trimming cost V 6 bases and J 7 bases; bases outside gene matches: 9. CDR3 length: 15 amino acids. Germline CDR1 and CDR2: MDHEN and SYDVKM.

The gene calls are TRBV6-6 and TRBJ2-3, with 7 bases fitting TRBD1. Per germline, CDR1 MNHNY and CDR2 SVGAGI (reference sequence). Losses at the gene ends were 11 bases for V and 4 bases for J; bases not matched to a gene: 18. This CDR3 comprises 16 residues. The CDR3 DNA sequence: TGTGCCTCTCACAGGGGAGACTCCGTAGGTGCAGATACGCAGTATTTT. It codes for CASHRGDSVGADTQYF.

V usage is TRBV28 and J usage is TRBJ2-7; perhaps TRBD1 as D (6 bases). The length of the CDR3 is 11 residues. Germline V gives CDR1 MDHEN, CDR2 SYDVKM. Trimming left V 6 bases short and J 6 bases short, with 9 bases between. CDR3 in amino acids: CASRGHPEQYF. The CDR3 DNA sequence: TGTGCCAGCAGGGGACATCCCGAGCAGTACTTC.

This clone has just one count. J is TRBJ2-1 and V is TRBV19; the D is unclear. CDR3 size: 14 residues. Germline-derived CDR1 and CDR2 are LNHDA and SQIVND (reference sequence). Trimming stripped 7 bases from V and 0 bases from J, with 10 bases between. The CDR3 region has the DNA TGTGCCAGTACTAGGTCCCTCTCCTACAATGAGCAGTTCTTC. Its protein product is CASTRSLSYNEQFF.

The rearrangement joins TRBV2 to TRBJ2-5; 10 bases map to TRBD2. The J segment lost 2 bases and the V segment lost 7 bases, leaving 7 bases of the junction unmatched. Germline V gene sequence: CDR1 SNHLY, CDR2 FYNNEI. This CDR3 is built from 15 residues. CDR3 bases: TGTGCCAGCACTAGCGGGAGCATTACTCAAGAGACCCAGTACTTC. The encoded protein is CASTSGSITQETQYF.

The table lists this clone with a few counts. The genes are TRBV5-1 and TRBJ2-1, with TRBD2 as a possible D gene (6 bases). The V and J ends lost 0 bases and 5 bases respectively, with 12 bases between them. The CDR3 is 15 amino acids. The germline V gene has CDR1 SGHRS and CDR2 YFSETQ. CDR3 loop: CASSLGVGGNNEQFF. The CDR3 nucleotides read TGCGCCAGCAGCTTGGGAGTGGGAGGAAACAATGAGCAGTTCTTC.

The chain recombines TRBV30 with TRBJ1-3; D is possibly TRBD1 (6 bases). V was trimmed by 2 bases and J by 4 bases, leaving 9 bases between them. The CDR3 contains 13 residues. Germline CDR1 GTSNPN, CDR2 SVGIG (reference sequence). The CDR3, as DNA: TGTGCCTGGAGTTCAGGGGTCGGAAACACCATATATTTT. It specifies CAWSSGVGNTIYF. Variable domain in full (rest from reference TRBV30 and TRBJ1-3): SQTIHQWPATLVQPVGSPLSLECTVEGTSNPNLYWYRQAAGRGLQLLFYSVGIGQISSEVPQNLSASRPQDRQFILSSKKLLLSDSGFYLCAWSSGVGNTIYFGEGSWLTVV.

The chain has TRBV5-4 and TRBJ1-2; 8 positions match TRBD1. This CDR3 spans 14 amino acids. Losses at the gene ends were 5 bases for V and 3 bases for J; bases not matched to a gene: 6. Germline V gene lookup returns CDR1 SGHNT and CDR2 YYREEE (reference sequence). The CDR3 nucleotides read TGTGCCAGCAGTGACCGGGACAGGTACTATGGCTACACCTTC. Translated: CASSDRDRYYGYTF.

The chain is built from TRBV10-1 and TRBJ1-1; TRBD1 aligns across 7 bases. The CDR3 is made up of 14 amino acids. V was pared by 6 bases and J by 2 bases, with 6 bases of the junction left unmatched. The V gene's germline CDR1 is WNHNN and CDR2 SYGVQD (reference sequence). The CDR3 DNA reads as TGCGCCAGCAGAAACGACAGGGAAAACACTGAAGCTTTCTTT. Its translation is CASRNDRENTEAFF.

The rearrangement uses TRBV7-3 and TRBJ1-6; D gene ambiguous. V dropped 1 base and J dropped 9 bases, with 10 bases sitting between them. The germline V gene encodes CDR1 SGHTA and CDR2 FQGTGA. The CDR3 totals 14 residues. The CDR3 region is CASSLRGETSPLHF. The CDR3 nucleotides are TGTGCCAGCAGCTTAAGGGGAGAAACTTCACCCCTCCACTTT.

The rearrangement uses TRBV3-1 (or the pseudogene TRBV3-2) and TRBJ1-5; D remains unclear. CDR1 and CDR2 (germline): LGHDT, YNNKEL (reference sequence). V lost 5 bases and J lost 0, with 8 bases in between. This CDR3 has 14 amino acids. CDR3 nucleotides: TGTGCCAGCAGCTATCAGAATAGCAATCAGCCCCAGCATTTT. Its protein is CASSYQNSNQPQHF.

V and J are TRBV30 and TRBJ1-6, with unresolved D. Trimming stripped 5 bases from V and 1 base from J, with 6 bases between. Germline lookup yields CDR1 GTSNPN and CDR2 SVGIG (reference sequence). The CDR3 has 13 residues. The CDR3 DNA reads TGTGCCTGGGGGGAGTCCTATAATTCACCCCTCCACTTT. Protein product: CAWGESYNSPLHF.

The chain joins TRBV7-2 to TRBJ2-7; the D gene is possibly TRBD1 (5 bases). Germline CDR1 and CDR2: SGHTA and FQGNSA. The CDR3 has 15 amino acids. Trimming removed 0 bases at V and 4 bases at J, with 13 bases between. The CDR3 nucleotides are TGTGCCAGCAGCTTAGCGGCAGGGTCCCAATACGAGCAGTACTTC. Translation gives CASSLAAGSQYEQYF.

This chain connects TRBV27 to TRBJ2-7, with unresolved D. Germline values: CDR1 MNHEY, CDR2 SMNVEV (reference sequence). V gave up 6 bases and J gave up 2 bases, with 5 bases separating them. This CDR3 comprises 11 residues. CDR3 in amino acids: CASRAAYEQYF. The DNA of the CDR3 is TGTGCCAGCAGGGCAGCCTACGAGCAGTACTTC.

The CDR3 here is CASTRTGELFF. The CDR3 DNA reads TGTGCCAGCACGAGGACCGGGGAGCTGTTTTTT. The genes are TRBV11-1 and TRBJ2-2; D remains unclear. Germline CDR1 is SGHAT and CDR2 is FQDESV (reference sequence). V was clipped by 7 bases and J by 5 bases, with 5 bases between them. The CDR3 has 11 amino acids.

The CDR3 DNA sequence: TGCGCCAGCAGCCCTGGGTGGGGACAGGCTAACTATGGCTACACCTTC. Residues: CASSPGWGQANYGYTF. This chain connects TRBV5-1 to TRBJ1-2; TRBD1 agrees at 8 bases. Unmatched junction bases numbered 8, after V lost 4 bases and J lost 0 bases. CDR1 and CDR2 from the germline V gene are SGHRS and YFSETQ. The CDR3 contains 16 residues. The full variable domain, its missing parts supplied by reference TRBV5-1 and TRBJ1-2, is KAGVTQTPRYLIKTRGQQVTLSCSPISGHRSVSWYQQTPGQGLQFLFEYFSETQRNKGNFPGRFSGRQFSNSRSEMNVSTLELGDSALYLCASSPGWGQANYGYTFGSGTRLTVV.

The CDR3 reads CATKCQREGRIPIDEQFF. Written as DNA, the CDR3 is TGTGCCACCAAGTGTCAGCGGGAGGGCCGGATACCCATCGATGAGCAGTTCTTC. The chain carries TRBV24-1 and TRBJ2-1; TRBD2 matches 10 bases. The CDR3 loop spans 18 amino acids. V dropped 8 bases and J dropped 8; count of bases not matched to a gene: 20. The germline gives CDR1 KGHDR, CDR2 SFDVKD.

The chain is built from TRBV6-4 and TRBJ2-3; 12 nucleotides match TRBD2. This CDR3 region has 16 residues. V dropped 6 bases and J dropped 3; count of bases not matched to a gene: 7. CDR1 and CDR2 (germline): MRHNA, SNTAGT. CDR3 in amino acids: CASSTRTSGTTDTQYF. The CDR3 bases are TGTGCCAGCAGCACTAGGACTAGCGGGACAACAGATACGCAGTATTTT.